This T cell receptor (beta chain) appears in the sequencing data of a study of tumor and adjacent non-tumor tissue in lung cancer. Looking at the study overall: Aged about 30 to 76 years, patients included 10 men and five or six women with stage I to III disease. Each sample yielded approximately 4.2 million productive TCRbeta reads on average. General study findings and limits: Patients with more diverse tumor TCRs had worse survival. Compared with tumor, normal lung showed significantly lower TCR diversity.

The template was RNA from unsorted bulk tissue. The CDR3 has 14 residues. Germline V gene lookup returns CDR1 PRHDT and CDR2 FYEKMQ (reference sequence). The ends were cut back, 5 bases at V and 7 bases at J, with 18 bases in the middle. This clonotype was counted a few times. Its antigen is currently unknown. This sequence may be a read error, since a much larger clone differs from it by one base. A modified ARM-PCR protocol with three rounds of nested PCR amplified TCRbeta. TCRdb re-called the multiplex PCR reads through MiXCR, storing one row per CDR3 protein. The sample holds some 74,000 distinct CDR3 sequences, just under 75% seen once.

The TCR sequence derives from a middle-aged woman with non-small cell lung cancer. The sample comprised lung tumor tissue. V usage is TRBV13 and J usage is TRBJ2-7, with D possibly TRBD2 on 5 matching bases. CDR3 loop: CASSLRADPGEQYF. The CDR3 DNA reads TGTGCCAGCAGCCTTCGGGCGGACCCGGGGGAGCAGTACTTC.